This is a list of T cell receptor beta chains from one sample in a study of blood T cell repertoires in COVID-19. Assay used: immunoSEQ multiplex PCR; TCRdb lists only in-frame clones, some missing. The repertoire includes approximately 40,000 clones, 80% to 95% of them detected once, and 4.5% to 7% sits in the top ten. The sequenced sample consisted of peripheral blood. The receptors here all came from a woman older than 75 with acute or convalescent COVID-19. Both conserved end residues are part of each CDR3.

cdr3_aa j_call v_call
CASRGQGHNEQFF TRBJ2-1 TRBV6-4
CASSNGQGGNEQFF TRBJ2-1 TRBV9
CASSFDRGRSSYEQYF TRBJ2-7 TRBV7-8
CASNGQGNRHQPQHF TRBJ1-5 TRBV10-2
CASSFGRTGGYTEAFF TRBJ1-1 TRBV7-9
CASSQQAGTGELFF TRBJ2-2 TRBV19
CASSMRSSFAEAFF TRBJ1-1 TRBV19
CASRGTGSGNTIYF TRBJ1-3 TRBV2
CASSPRRSSPGGFNQPQHF TRBJ1-5 TRBV18
CASSLGGGENSPLHF TRBJ1-6 TRBV7-9
CAWSVGVFPYEQYF TRBJ2-7 TRBV30
CASGRGAGNEQFF TRBJ2-1 TRBV5-1
CASSLEGTGQGNTIYF TRBJ1-3 TRBV5-1
CASSPGGSRSDTQYF TRBJ2-3 TRBV5-4
CASSISGGRTDTQYF TRBJ2-3 TRBV7-2
CASSQGLPAKSYTF TRBJ1-2 TRBV6-6
CATSRDPGEGNTIYF TRBJ1-3 TRBV15
CAWSDIQGAGEKLFF TRBJ1-4 TRBV30
CASSLGQPNTEAFF TRBJ1-1 TRBV18
CAWGGGKGTGYTEAFF TRBJ1-1 TRBV30
CASSQGQYEQYF TRBJ2-7 TRBV6-5
CASSSGQGKNIQYF TRBJ2-4 TRBV6-2/TRBV6-3
CASRGQGSYYGYTF TRBJ1-2 TRBV27
CASSLTANTEAFF TRBJ1-1 TRBV5-1
CASSLRTSGGQETQYF TRBJ2-5 TRBV5-1
CASSDIQGPSEQYF TRBJ2-7 TRBV7-9